The rows below give T cell receptor beta chains drawn from one sample of a study of T cell repertoires in cytomegalovirus infection. TCRdb reanalysed the reads using MiXCR and keeps one entry per CDR3 protein. The data show about 310,000 distinct CDR3 sequences, 15% to 20% seen once. Sequencing used PBMCs. The receptor source for this set is a human donor in good health (CMV status not recorded). Some clones in this sample may be carry-over from other donors' samples. Each CDR3 is given with its conserved first and last residue. Each record gives: D gene, clone size, V gene, J gene, CDR3 length, CDR3 protein, CDR3 DNA. A D gene is named only where the DNA matches it firmly. Clone size is not always given. Where it is, it says once, few, many or a class for expanded clones.

NA	few	TRBV2	TRBJ2-1	15	CASSPTGLVYNEQFF	TGTGCCAGCAGTCCTACAGGGCTAGTCTACAATGAGCAGTTCTTC
NA	NA	TRBV6-5	TRBJ1-2	14	CASSQPPGQGGYTF	TGTGCCAGCAGTCAACCCCCGGGACAAGGCGGCTACACCTTC
NA	many	TRBV7-2	TRBJ2-3	15	CASSPQAGRSDTQYF	TGTGCCAGCAGCCCCCAGGCAGGGAGGAGTGATACGCAGTATTTT
NA	many	TRBV7-6	TRBJ2-2	15	CASSLGGTNTGELFF	TGTGCCAGCAGCTTAGGGGGCACGAACACCGGGGAGCTGTTTTTT
NA	few	TRBV6-5	TRBJ2-5	16	CASSYSRGGSGETQYF	TGTGCCAGCAGTTACTCTCGCGGGGGCTCAGGAGAGACCCAGTACTTC
NA	NA	TRBV5-1	TRBJ1-2	15	CASHSSSGTYYGYTF	TGCGCCAGCCACTCCAGTTCGGGAACTTACTATGGCTACACCTTC
TRBD2	many	TRBV28	TRBJ2-1	18	CASSFLAGGSSPYNEQFF	TGTGCCAGCAGTTTTCTAGCGGGGGGGTCTTCACCCTACAATGAGCAGTTCTTC
NA	many	TRBV7-8	TRBJ2-2	15	CASSFDRIGAGELFF	TGTGCCAGCAGCTTTGACCGAATCGGCGCCGGGGAGCTGTTTTTT
NA	many	TRBV28	TRBJ1-5	16	CASSLSGGVRNQPQHF	TGTGCCAGCAGTTTATCGGGCGGGGTTAGGAATCAGCCCCAGCATTTT
NA	few	TRBV9	TRBJ2-5	14	CASSAQGGGETQYF	TGTGCCAGCAGCGCACAGGGAGGAGGAGAGACCCAGTACTTC
NA	many	TRBV5-6	TRBJ2-3	16	CASSFSGRVSTDTQYF	TGTGCCAGCAGCTTCTCGGGACGGGTGAGCACAGATACGCAGTATTTT
NA	many	TRBV5-1	TRBJ2-1	16	CASSLALRSSYNEQFF	TGCGCCAGCAGCTTGGCCTTGCGAAGCTCCTACAATGAGCAGTTCTTC
TRBD1	NA	TRBV7-9	TRBJ2-3	19	CASSSIGQDSRWITDTQYF	TGTGCCAGCAGCTCGATCGGACAGGACTCTCGGTGGATTACAGATACGCAGTATTTT
NA	NA	TRBV20-1	TRBJ1-2	11	CSAKEGGGYTF	TGCAGTGCTAAGGAGGGTGGAGGCTACACCTTC
NA	many	TRBV7-2	TRBJ2-2	15	CASSPQGGYTGELFF	TGTGCCAGCAGCCCACAAGGGGGATACACCGGGGAGCTGTTTTTT
NA	NA	TRBV4-1	TRBJ1-1	14	CASSQEVLSTEAFF	TGCGCCAGCAGCCAAGAGGTGCTTAGCACTGAAGCTTTCTTT
NA	NA	TRBV12-3/TRBV12-4	TRBJ1-1	12	CASKGDGTEAFF	TGTGCCAGCAAGGGGGACGGGACTGAAGCTTTCTTT
NA	NA	TRBV4-3	TRBJ1-4	16	CASSQDRVATNEKLFF	TGCGCCAGCAGCCAAGACCGCGTTGCAACTAATGAAAAACTGTTTTTT
NA	NA	TRBV4-1	TRBJ1-5	14	CASSHPGGNQPQHF	TGCGCCAGCAGCCATCCCGGGGGAAATCAGCCCCAGCATTTT
NA	few	TRBV28	TRBJ2-1	15	CASNHLGLSYNEQFF	TGTGCCAGCAACCATTTAGGTCTTTCCTACAATGAGCAGTTCTTC
NA	NA	TRBV18	TRBJ1-1	17	CASSPRNLRGDNTEAFF	TGTGCCAGCTCACCACGGAACTTGAGGGGCGATAACACTGAAGCTTTCTTT
NA	many	TRBV12-3/TRBV12-4	TRBJ1-5	15	CASSEQGGGYQPQHF	TGTGCCAGCAGTGAACAGGGTGGAGGCTATCAGCCCCAGCATTTT
NA	NA	TRBV6-2/TRBV6-3	TRBJ1-1	12	CASRPGGAEAFF	TGTGCCAGCAGACCCGGGGGCGCCGAAGCTTTCTTT
NA	few	TRBV7-9	TRBJ2-3	16	CASSPFWGQGTDTQYF	TGTGCCAGCAGCCCCTTTTGGGGCCAGGGTACAGATACGCAGTATTTT
NA	NA	TRBV7-7	TRBJ2-1	13	CASSAERGEEQFF	TGTGCCAGCAGCGCGGAAAGAGGGGAAGAGCAGTTCTTC
NA	few	TRBV27	TRBJ1-1	15	CASSSGTSGGTEAFF	TGTGCCAGCAGTTCGGGTACCTCGGGGGGCACTGAAGCTTTCTTT
NA	NA	TRBV6-5	TRBJ1-1	14	CASSTRQANTEAFF	TGTGCCAGCAGTACCAGACAGGCTAACACTGAAGCTTTCTTT
TRBD2	few	TRBV12-3/TRBV12-4	TRBJ2-2	15	CASRTSGGVAGELFF	TGTGCCAGCAGGACTAGCGGGGGAGTGGCCGGGGAGCTGTTTTTT
TRBD1	many	TRBV14	TRBJ2-5	14	CASSQGTGAETQYF	TGTGCCAGCAGCCAAGGAACAGGGGCAGAGACCCAGTACTTC